This record covers a single T cell receptor beta chain. In the source study's methods: Scientists estimated how many nucleated cells there were by amplifying reference gene primers. Libraries were prepared by immunoSEQ multiplex PCR; TCRdb keeps only in-frame clonotypes and omits some of them. V and J calls and clone size follow that table, whereas D and trimming were derived from the DNA. Of about 300,000 clones listed, more than 70% were seen once; the top ten hold under 2%. The data belong to a study of blood T cell repertoires in COVID-19. Study overall: Sites in the United States, Italy and Spain provided acute and convalescent COVID-19 samples. T cells, B-cell-depleted T cells, or PBMCs supplied cDNA or gDNA.

The CDR3 runs to 14 residues. Looked up from germline, CDR1 is LGHDT and CDR2 is YNNKEL (reference sequence). V lost 1 base, J lost 6 bases, and 3 bases stayed unmatched. The origin of this receptor is a woman aged 50 to 60 with acute or convalescent COVID-19. The chain employs TRBV3-1 (or the pseudogene TRBV3-2) and TRBJ1-2; TRBD1 agrees at 9 bases. The material sequenced was peripheral blood. CDR3 loop: CASSQGQGGHGYTF. As DNA, the CDR3 is TGTGCCAGCAGCCAAGGACAGGGGGGGCATGGCTACACCTTC.